The source of this T cell receptor beta chain is a study of blood T cell repertoires in COVID-19. On the study more broadly: Researchers got acute and convalescent COVID-19 samples from the United States, Italy and Spain. PBMCs, B-cell-depleted T cells, or T cells were the source of the cDNA or gDNA that made up the material.

A few counts support this clone. The authors' processing: By means of reference gene primer amplification, nucleated cell counts were estimated. Repertoires were generated with immunoSEQ multiplex PCR, while TCRdb's copy carries only in-frame clones and drops some. V and J calls plus clone size are reproduced from that table; the DNA served to infer D and trimming. There are approximately 180,000 clones in the sample; approximately 88% occur only once, and roughly 1.5% lies in the top ten. Germline-derived CDR1 and CDR2 are SGHTA and FQGTGA. Trimming took 5 bases from V and 12 from J; bases not matched to a gene: 4. This CDR3 contains 11 residues.

The sequence came from a woman between 50 and 59 years old with acute or convalescent COVID-19. The sequenced material came from peripheral blood. V and J are TRBV7-3 and TRBJ2-1; the match to TRBD2 covers 7 bases. The CDR3 nucleotides are TGTGCCAGCAGCCAGGGAGGGCGGCAGTTCTTC. Translation gives CASSQGGRQFF.